This TCR beta chain appears in the sequencing data of a study of blood T cell repertoires in COVID-19. Study at large: The United States, Italy and Spain were the sources of the acute and convalescent COVID-19 samples. PBMCs, B-cell-depleted T cells, or T cells were the source of the cDNA or gDNA that made up the material.

In the original analysis: Using reference gene primer amplification, nucleated cell counts were estimated. TCRdb keeps only in-frame clones here, not all; method: immunoSEQ multiplex PCR. V and J calls and clone size come straight from that table; D and trimming were deduced from the DNA. The sample lists about 39,000 clones, more than 80% occurring once. The CDR3 is 14 amino acids. The V and J ends lost 7 bases and 0 bases respectively, with 12 bases between them. The germline V gene has CDR1 SNHLY and CDR2 FYNNEI. The sequence was collected from a man aged 60 to 69 with acute or convalescent COVID-19. The sample taken for sequencing was peripheral blood. The chain combines TRBV2 with TRBJ1-2; possible D gene TRBD1, 6 bases. CDR3 nucleotides: TGTGCCAGCACCCCGGACAGCTCTAACTATGGCTACACCTTC. Translated: CASTPDSSNYGYTF.